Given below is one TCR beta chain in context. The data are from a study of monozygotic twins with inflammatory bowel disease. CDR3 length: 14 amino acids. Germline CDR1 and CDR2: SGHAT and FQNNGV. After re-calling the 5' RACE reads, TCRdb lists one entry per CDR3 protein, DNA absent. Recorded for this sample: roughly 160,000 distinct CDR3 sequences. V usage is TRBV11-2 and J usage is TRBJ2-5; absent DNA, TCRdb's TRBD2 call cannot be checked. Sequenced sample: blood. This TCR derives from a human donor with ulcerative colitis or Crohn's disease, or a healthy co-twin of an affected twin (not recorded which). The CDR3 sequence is CASSPAGTSGIKYF.